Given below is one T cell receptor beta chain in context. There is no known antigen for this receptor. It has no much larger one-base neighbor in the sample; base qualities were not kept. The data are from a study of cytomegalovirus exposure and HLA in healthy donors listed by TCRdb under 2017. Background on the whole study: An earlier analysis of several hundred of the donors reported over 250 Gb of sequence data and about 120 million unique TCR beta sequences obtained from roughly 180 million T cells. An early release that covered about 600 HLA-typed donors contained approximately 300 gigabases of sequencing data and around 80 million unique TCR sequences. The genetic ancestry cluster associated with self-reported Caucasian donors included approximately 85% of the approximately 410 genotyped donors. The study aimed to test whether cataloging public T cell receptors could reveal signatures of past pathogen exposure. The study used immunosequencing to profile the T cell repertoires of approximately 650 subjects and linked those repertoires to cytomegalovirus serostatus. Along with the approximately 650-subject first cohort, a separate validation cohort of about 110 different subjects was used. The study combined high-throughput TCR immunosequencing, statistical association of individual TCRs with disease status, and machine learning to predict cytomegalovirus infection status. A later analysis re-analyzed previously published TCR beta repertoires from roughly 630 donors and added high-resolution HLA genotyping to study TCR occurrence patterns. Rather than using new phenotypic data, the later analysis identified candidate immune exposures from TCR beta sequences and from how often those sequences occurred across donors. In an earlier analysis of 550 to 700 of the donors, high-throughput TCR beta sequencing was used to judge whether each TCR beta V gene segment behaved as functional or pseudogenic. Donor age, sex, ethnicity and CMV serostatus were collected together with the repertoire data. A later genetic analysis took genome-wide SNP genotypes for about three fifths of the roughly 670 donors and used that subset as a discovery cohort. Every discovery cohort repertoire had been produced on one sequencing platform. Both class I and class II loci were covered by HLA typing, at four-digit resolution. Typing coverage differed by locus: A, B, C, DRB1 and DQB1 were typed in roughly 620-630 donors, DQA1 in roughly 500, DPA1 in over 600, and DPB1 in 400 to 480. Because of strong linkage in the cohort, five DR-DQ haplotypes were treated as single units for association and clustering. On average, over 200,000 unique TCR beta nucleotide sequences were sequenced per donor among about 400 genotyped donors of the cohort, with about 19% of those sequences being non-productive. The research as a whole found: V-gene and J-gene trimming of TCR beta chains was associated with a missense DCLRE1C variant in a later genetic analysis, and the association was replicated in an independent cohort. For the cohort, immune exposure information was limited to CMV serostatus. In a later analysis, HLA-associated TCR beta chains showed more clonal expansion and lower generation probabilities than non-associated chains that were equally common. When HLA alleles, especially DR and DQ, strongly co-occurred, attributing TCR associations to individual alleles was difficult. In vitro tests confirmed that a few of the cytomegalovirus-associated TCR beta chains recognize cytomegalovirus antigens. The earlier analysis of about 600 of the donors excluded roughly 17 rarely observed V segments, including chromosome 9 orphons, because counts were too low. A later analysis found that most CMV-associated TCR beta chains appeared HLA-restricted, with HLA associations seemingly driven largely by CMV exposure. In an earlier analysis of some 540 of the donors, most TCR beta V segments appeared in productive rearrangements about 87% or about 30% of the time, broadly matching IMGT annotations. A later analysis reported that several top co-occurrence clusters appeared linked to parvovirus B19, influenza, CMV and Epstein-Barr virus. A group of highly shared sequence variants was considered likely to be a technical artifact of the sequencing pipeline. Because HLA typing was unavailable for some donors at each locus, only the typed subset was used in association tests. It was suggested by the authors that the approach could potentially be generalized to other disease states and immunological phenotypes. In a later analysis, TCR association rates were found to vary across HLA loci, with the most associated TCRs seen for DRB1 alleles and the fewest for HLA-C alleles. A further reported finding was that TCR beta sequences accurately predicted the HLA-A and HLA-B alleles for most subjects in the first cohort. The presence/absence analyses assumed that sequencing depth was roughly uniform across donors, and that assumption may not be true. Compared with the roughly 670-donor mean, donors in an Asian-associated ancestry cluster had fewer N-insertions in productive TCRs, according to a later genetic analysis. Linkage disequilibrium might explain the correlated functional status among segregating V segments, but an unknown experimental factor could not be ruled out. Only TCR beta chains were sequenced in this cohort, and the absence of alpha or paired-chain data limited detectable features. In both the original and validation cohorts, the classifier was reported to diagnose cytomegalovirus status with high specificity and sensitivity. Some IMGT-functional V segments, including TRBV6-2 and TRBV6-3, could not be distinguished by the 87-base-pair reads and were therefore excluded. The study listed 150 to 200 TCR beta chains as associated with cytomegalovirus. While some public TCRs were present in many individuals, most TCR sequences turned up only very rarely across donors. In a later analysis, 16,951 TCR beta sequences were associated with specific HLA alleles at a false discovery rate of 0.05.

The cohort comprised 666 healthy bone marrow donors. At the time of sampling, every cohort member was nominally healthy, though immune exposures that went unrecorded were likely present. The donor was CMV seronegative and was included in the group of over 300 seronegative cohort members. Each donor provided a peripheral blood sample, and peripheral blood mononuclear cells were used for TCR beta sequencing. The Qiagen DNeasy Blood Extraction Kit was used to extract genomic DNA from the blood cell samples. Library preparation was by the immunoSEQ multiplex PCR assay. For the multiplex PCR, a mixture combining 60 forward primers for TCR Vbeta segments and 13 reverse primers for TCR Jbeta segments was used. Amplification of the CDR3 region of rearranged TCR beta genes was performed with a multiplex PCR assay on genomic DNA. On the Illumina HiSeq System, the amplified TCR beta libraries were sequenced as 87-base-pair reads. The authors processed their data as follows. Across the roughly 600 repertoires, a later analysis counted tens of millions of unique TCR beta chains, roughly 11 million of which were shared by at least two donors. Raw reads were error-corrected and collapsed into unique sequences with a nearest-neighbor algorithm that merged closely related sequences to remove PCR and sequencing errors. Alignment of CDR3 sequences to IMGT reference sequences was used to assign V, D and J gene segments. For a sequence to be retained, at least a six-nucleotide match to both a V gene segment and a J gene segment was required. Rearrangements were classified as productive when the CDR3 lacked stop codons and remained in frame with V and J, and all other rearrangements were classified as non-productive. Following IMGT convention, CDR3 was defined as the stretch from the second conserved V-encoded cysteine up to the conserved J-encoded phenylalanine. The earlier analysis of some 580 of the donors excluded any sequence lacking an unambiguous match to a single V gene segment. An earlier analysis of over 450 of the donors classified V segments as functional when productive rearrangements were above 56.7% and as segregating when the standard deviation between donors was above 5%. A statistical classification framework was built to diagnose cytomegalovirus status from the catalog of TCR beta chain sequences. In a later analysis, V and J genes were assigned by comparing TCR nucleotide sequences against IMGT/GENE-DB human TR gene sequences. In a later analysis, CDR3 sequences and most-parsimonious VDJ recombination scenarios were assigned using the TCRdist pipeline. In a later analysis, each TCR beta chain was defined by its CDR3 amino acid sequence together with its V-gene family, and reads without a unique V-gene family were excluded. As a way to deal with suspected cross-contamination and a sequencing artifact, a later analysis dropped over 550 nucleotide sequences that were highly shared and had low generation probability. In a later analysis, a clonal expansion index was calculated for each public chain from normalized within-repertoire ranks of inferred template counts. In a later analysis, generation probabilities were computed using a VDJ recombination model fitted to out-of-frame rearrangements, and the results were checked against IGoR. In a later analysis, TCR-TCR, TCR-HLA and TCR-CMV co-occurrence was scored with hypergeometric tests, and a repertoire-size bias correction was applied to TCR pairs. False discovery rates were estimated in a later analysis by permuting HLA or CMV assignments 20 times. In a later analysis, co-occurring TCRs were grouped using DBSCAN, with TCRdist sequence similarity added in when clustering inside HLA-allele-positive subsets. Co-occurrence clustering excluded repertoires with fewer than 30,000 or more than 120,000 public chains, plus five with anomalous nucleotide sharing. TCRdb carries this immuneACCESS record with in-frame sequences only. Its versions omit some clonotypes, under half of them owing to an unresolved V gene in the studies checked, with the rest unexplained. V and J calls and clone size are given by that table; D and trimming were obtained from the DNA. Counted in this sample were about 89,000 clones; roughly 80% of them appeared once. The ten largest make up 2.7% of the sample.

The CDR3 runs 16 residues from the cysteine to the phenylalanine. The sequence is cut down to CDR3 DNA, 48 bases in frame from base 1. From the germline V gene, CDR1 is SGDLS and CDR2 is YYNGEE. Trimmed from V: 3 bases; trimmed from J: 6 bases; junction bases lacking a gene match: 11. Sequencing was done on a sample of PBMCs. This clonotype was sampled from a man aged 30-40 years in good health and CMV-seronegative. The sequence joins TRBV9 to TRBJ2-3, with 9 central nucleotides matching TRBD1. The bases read TGTGCCAGCAGCGCCCATGGACAGGGGAACGCGGATACGCAGTATTTT. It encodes CASSAHGQGNADTQYF. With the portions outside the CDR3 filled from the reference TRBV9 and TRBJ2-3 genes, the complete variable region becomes DSGVTQTPKHLITATGQRVTLRCSPRSGDLSVYWYQQSLDQGLQFLIQYYNGEERAKGNILERFSAQQFPDLHSELNLSSLELGDSALYFCASSAHGQGNADTQYFGPGTRLTVL.